This T cell receptor (beta chain) was captured by sequencing in a study of blood T cell repertoires in COVID-19 (dated by TCRdb to the early 2020s). Context from the whole study: Samples from collaborators originated in the United States, Italy and Spain and spanned both the acute and convalescent phases of COVID-19. The material from the prospective study consisted of cDNA or gDNA derived from T cells, B-cell-depleted T cells, or PBMCs. Deeply sampled blood TCRbeta repertoires from subjects exposed to, actively infected with, or recovered from COVID-19 were included in the dataset. The repertoires were released in a freely available public database meant as a resource for research on the immune response to SARS-CoV-2. The samples were drawn from the first 160 participants of the ongoing ImmuneRACE study and from over a thousand subjects provided by 6 global collaborators. A de-identified subject ID, COVID-19 status, age in years and sex were almost always included in the sample metadata. Where HLA class I and class II types were available, the types were taken from metadata supplied by the sample provider, not from assay-based typing. Results the study describes overall, beyond this receptor: The quantity of clinical and demographic metadata differed by source and by participant and was supplied without curation.

TCRbeta CDR3 regions were amplified from genomic DNA by means of the immunoSEQ Assay, a bias-controlled multiplex PCR. From the authors' description of their analysis: The number of nucleated cells in each sample was estimated by amplification of reference gene primers within the assay. To quantify the absolute abundance of each unique TCRbeta CDR3 rearrangement, sequence reads were collapsed and filtered. For each sample, productive Simpson clonality was calculated as the square root of Simpson's diversity index over productive rearrangements. The immuneACCESS repertoire file appears here via TCRdb, limited to in-frame rearrangements. These files lack a portion of the clones; in checked studies, under half of the deficit traces to unresolved V genes, and the cause of the others is not known. V, J and clone size were drawn from that table, and D and trimming were deduced from the DNA. The sample table lists approximately 150,000 clones, over 80% of them with a count of one. About 8.1% of the sample is held by the ten biggest clonotypes.

The CDR3 runs 13 amino acids, cysteine and phenylalanine included. The read is trimmed to its CDR3 DNA, 39 bases read in frame from base 1. Taken from the germline V gene, the CDR1 and CDR2 loops are SGHRS and YFSETQ. V lost 4 bases and J lost 7 bases, and the count of bases not matched to a germline gene is 6. Notes on this clone: Its antigen specificity is not known. One base away there is no much larger clone; base qualities are not given.

At one collaborating source in Seattle, patients were enrolled during active infection and were followed longitudinally through the course of disease. Collaborating institutions collected whole blood in K2EDTA tubes following their own protocols. For TCRbeta analysis, collaborators shipped samples in one of three forms: frozen whole blood, isolated PBMCs, or DNA extracted from either of those sample types. The sequence joins TRBV5-1 to TRBJ1-1, and 8 bases in between align with TRBD1. This clonotype was obtained from a woman aged 80 or over with COVID-19, enrolled during active disease. The material sequenced was peripheral blood. In nucleotide form, the sequence is TGCGCCAGCAGCGATCAGGGGGCGGGTGAAGCTTTCTTT. This encodes CASSDQGAGEAFF.